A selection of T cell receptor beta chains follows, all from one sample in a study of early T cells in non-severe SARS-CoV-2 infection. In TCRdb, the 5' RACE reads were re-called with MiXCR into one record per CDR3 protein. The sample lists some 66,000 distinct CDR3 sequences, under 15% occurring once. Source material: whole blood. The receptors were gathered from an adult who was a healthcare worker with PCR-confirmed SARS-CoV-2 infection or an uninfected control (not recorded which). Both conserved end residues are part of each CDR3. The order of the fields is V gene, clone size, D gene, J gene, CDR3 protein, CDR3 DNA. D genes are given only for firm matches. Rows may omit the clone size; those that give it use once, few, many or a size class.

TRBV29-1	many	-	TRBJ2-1	CSVEIPGEQFF	TGCAGCGTTGAGATCCCAGGGGAGCAGTTCTTC
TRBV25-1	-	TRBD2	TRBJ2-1	CASSTSGGAGNEQFF	TGTGCCAGCAGTACCAGCGGGGGGGCAGGCAATGAGCAGTTCTTC
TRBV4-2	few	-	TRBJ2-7	CASSQTGNEQYF	TGTGCCAGCAGCCAAACAGGGAACGAGCAGTACTTC
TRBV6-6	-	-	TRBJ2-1	CANSPPVGEQFF	TGTGCCAACAGTCCCCCTGTGGGGGAGCAGTTCTTC
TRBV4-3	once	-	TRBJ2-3	CASSQAGRGLNTQYF	TGCGCCAGCAGCCAGGCTGGGAGGGGGCTGAATACGCAGTATTTT
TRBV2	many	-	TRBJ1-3	CASSYSTTVSGNTIYF	TGTGCCAGCAGTTACTCAACGACCGTCTCTGGAAACACCATATATTTT
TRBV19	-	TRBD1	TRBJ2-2	CASSIKGQGFTGELFF	TGTGCCAGTAGTATAAAGGGACAGGGGTTTACCGGGGAGCTGTTTTTT
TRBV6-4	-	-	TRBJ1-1	CASSDSQGAEAFF	TGTGCCAGCAGTGACTCACAGGGCGCTGAAGCTTTCTTT
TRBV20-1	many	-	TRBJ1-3	CSARDQGSGNTIYF	TGCAGTGCTAGAGATCAAGGGTCTGGAAACACCATATATTTT
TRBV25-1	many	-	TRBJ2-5	CASSVRDRGHQYF	TGTGCCAGCAGCGTCCGGGACCGAGGGCACCAGTACTTC
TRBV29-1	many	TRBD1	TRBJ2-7	CSGLDRVTHEQYF	TGCAGCGGGCTGGACAGGGTTACCCACGAGCAGTACTTC
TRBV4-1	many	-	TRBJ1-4	CASSQVLVRDEKLFF	TGCGCCAGCAGCCAAGTTTTAGTTCGGGACGAAAAACTGTTTTTT
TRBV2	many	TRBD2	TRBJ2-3	CASSETPGLAGAVDTQYF	TGTGCCAGCAGTGAAACTCCGGGACTAGCGGGAGCGGTAGATACGCAGTATTTT
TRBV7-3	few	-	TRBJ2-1	CASSITHSYNEQFF	TGTGCCAGCAGCATAACCCACTCCTACAATGAGCAGTTCTTC
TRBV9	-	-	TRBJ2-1	CASSVGGTRLDEQFF	TGTGCCAGCAGCGTTGGCGGGACGAGGCTAGATGAGCAGTTCTTC
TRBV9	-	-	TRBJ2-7	CASSVGGTSEQYF	TGTGCCAGCAGCGTAGGCGGGACATCCGAGCAGTACTTC
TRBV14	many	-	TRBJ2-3	CASSPWRSRTDTQYF	TGTGCCAGCAGCCCGTGGAGGTCAAGGACAGATACGCAGTATTTT
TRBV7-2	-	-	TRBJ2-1	CASSLMGAANEQFF	TGTGCCAGCAGCTTAATGGGGGCTGCTAATGAGCAGTTCTTC
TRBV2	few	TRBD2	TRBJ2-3	CASSERRLAGASTDTQYF	TGTGCCAGCAGTGAACGGAGACTAGCGGGGGCCAGCACAGATACGCAGTATTTT
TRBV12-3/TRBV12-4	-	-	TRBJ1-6	CASSLEGDFRSPLHF	TGTGCCAGCAGTTTAGAGGGGGATTTTAGATCACCCCTCCACTTT
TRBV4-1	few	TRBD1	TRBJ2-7	CASSQEGQASYEQYF	TGCGCCAGCAGCCAAGAGGGACAGGCGTCCTACGAGCAGTACTTC
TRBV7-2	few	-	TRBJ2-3	CASSSTLGTDTQYF	TGTGCCAGCAGCTCCACGTTGGGCACAGATACGCAGTATTTT
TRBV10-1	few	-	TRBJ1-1	CASSETANTEAFF	TGCGCCAGCAGTGAGACAGCGAACACTGAAGCTTTCTTT
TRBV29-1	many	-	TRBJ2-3	CSVDPGAGDTQYF	TGCAGCGTTGACCCAGGGGCCGGTGATACGCAGTATTTT
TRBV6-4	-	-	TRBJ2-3	CASSATWESADTQYF	TGTGCCAGCAGTGCTACTTGGGAATCGGCAGATACGCAGTATTTT
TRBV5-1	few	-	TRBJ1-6	CASSLGQGSSPLHF	TGCGCCAGCAGCTTGGGTCAGGGAAGTTCACCCCTCCACTTT
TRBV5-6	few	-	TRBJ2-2	CASSFSPYPSGELFF	TGTGCCAGCAGTTTCTCCCCTTACCCCTCCGGGGAGCTGTTTTTT
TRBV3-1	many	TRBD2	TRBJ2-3	CASSQGAGASDTQYF	TGTGCCAGCAGCCAAGGAGCGGGAGCGTCGGATACGCAGTATTTT
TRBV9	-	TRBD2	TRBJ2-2	CASRAGGPPGELFF	TGTGCCAGCAGAGCGGGGGGGCCCCCCGGGGAGCTGTTTTTT
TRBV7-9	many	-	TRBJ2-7	CASSFAVGAGSYEQYF	TGTGCCAGCAGCTTTGCCGTGGGGGCAGGGTCCTACGAGCAGTACTTC
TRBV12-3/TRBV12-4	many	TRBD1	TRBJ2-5	CASSSSGGRETQYF	TGTGCCAGCAGTTCATCAGGGGGCCGGGAGACCCAGTACTTC
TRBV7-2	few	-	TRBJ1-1	CASSLVPGAGKNTEAFF	TGTGCCAGCAGCTTAGTTCCGGGGGCGGGAAAGAACACTGAAGCTTTCTTT
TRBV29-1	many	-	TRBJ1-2	CSVFSDFTGYGYTF	TGCAGCGTCTTCTCAGACTTTACAGGGTATGGCTACACCTTC
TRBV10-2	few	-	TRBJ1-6	CASKPQVDSPLHF	TGCGCCAGTAAGCCCCAGGTGGATTCACCCCTCCACTTT
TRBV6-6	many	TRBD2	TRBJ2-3	CASRASGFTDTQYF	TGTGCCTCTAGGGCTAGCGGGTTTACAGATACGCAGTATTTT
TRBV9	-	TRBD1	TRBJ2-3	CASGRDSHTDTQYF	TGTGCCAGCGGCCGGGACAGCCACACAGATACGCAGTATTTT
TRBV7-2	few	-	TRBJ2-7	CASSPLVLSSYEQYF	TGTGCCAGCAGCCCCCTTGTTTTGAGCTCCTACGAGCAGTACTTC
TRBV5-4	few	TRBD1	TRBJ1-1	CASSDTTGGAADTEAFF	TGTGCCAGCAGCGACACCACAGGGGGCGCGGCGGACACTGAAGCTTTCTTT
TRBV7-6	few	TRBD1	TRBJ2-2	CASRLGDRGRTGELFF	TGTGCCAGCAGATTAGGGGACAGGGGGCGGACCGGGGAGCTGTTTTTT
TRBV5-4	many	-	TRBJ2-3	CASSFLGNTQYF	TGTGCCAGCAGCTTTTTAGGGAATACGCAGTATTTT
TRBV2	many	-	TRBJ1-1	CASTGVLANTEAFF	TGTGCCAGCACAGGGGTCCTGGCGAACACTGAAGCTTTCTTT
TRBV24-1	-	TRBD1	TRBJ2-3	CATSDLRQGLDTQYF	TGTGCCACCAGTGATTTGCGACAGGGTTTGGATACGCAGTATTTT
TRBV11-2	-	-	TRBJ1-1	CASSLATEAFF	TGTGCCAGCAGCTTAGCCACTGAAGCTTTCTTT
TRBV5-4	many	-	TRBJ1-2	CASTERLGSYGYTF	TGTGCCAGCACCGAGCGGCTCGGTTCCTATGGCTACACCTTC
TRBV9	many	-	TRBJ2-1	CASSPGTYNEQFF	TGTGCCAGCAGCCCTGGGACTTATAATGAGCAGTTCTTC
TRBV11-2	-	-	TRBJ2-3	CASSLEAVTDTQYF	TGTGCCAGCAGCTTAGAGGCAGTAACAGATACGCAGTATTTT
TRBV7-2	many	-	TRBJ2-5	CASSLVRGETQYF	TGTGCCAGCAGCTTAGTCAGGGGCGAGACCCAGTACTTC
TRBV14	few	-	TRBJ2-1	CASSQVSRDWTSSEQFF	TGTGCCAGCAGCCAAGTTAGTAGGGATTGGACCTCATCTGAGCAGTTCTTC
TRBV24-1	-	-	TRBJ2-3	CATSLYGSTDTQYF	TGTGCCACCAGCCTTTACGGGAGCACAGATACGCAGTATTTT
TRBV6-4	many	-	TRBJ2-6	CASSEFMVASSGANVLTF	TGTGCCAGCAGTGAATTTATGGTGGCGAGCTCTGGGGCCAACGTCCTGACTTTC
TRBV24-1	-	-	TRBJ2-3	CATSDGGGPTDTQYF	TGTGCCACCAGTGATGGGGGGGGGCCGACAGATACGCAGTATTTT
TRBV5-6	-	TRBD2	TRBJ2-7	CASSRDGGLAGEYF	TGTGCCAGCAGTCGAGACGGGGGACTAGCGGGAGAGTACTTC